The 21 T cell receptor beta chains in this list originate from one sample, sequenced in a study of response to subunit inactivated influenza vaccine. TCRdb itself ran the RT-PCR reads through MiXCR, one entry per CDR3 protein. The sample includes fewer than 250,000 distinct CDR3 sequences, approximately 15% of them seen just once. The specimen was CD8+ T cells sorted from PBMCs, collected less than 6 days after vaccination. These receptors were collected from a man aged 50 or older who received an inactivated influenza vaccine.

This clonotype showed up just a few times. This rearrangement joins TRBV24-1 to TRBJ1-1, with TRBD1 matching over 9 bases. CDR1 KGHDR and CDR2 SFDVKD come from the germline V gene. V dropped 9 bases and J dropped 5; count of bases not matched to a gene: 9. The CDR3 has 14 residues. The CDR3 region is CATAPTGTGTEAFF. The DNA of the CDR3 is TGTGCCACCGCTCCGACCGGGACAGGGACTGAAGCTTTCTTT.

The chain has TRBV6-1 and TRBJ2-2; 13 bases are shared with TRBD2. V was pared by 2 bases and J by 5 bases, with 5 bases of the junction left unmatched. The CDR3 loop spans 17 amino acids. Looked up from germline, CDR1 is MNHNS and CDR2 is SASEGT. CDR3 region: CASSEWTSGRGTGELFF. The CDR3 DNA is TGTGCCAGCAGTGAATGGACTAGCGGGAGAGGAACCGGGGAGCTGTTTTTT.

The rearrangement joins TRBV6-5 to TRBJ2-5; 12 bases fit TRBD2. The CDR3 contains 17 residues. Germline CDR1 reads MNHEY; CDR2 reads SVGAGI. J was trimmed by 6 bases and V by 2 bases; bases with no gene match: 10. The CDR3, as DNA: TGTGCCAGCAGTTACCTACTAGCGGGGGGCCGGGGAAAGACCCAGTACTTC. Protein product: CASSYLLAGGRGKTQYF.

The count of this clonotype is one. V is TRBV15 and J is TRBJ2-7; TRBD2 agrees at 7 bases. Germline CDR1 LNHNV, CDR2 YYDKDF (reference sequence). Trimming took 0 bases from V and 3 from J; bases not matched to a gene: 5. The length of the CDR3 is 15 residues. The CDR3 coding sequence is TGTGCCACCAGCAGAGATTTGGGGGGGTACTACGAGCAGTACTTC. This sequence encodes CATSRDLGGYYEQYF.

This clonotype was observed a handful of times. The rearrangement uses TRBV28 and TRBJ1-5, with a tentative D call TRBD1 (5 bases). Germline assignment: CDR1 MDHEN and CDR2 SYDVKM. V dropped 7 bases and J dropped 1 base, with 11 bases sitting between them. CDR3 length: 14 residues. CDR3 sequence reads: CASTRGFSNQPQHF. The CDR3 nucleotides read TGTGCCAGCACTAGGGGTTTCAGCAATCAGCCCCAGCATTTT.

This clonotype occurred a few times. This chain links TRBV29-1 with TRBJ2-7; no clear D gene. Germline CDR1 and CDR2: SQVTM and ANQGSEA. Trimming removed 3 bases from V and 0 bases from J, with 12 bases in between. The CDR3 has 14 residues. For the CDR3, the DNA is TGCAGCGTTGACCTGGGTTTGAGCTCCTACGAGCAGTACTTC. This gives the protein CSVDLGLSSYEQYF.

This clonotype was detected only a few times. This rearrangement joins TRBV7-9 to TRBJ1-4, with D maybe TRBD1 (5 bases). CDR3 length: 13 residues. Germline lookup yields CDR1 SEHNR and CDR2 FQNEAQ (reference sequence). V lost 5 bases, J lost 8 bases, and 12 bases lay in between. This chain's CDR3 is CASSRYEGEKLFF. The CDR3 DNA reads as TGTGCCAGCAGCCGTTATGAGGGGGAAAAACTGTTTTTT.

This clonotype was seen many times. The chain's CDR3 is CASSLTTYEQYF. Written as DNA, the CDR3 is TGTGCCAGCAGCTTAACTACCTACGAGCAGTACTTC. V is TRBV7-2 and J is TRBJ2-7; D ambiguous. CDR1 and CDR2 (germline): SGHTA, FQGNSA. The CDR3 loop spans 12 amino acids. The V end lost 2 bases, the J end lost 2 bases, and 4 bases lay between the germline ends.

This clonotype has more than one count but fewer than ten. The chain is built from TRBV28 and TRBJ2-3, with D uncertain. The CDR3 has 13 residues. Germline CDR1 reads MDHEN; CDR2 reads SYDVKM. V dropped 5 bases and J dropped 4 bases, with 10 bases sitting between them. CDR3 DNA: TGTGCCAGCAGTAGAGGTTCCCCAGATACGCAGTATTTT. Amino acid sequence: CASSRGSPDTQYF. Full variable domain (rest looked up from reference TRBV28 and TRBJ2-3): DVKVTQSSRYLVKRTGEKVFLECVQDMDHENMFWYRQDPGLGLRLIYFSYDVKMKEKGDIPEGYSVSREKKERFSLILESASTNQTSMYLCASSRGSPDTQYFGPGTRLTVL.

This clonotype was recorded at least ten times. The chain couples TRBV2 to TRBJ1-6; the D is unclear. This CDR3 has 16 amino acids. V lost 4 bases and J 4 bases, leaving 14 bases between the germline ends. The germline CDR1 and CDR2 sequences are SNHLY and FYNNEI. For the CDR3, the DNA is TGTGCCAGCAGTGGAGGCGGGTGGGAATATAATTCACCCCTCCACTTT. It is translated as CASSGGGWEYNSPLHF.

The chain combines TRBV4-3 with TRBJ2-2, with 9 positions matching TRBD2. Germline assignment: CDR1 LGHNA and CDR2 YSLEER. CDR3 length equals 19 residues. J lost 0 bases, V lost 3 bases, and 11 bases had no gene match. The CDR3 here is CASSQKRRTSDSNTGELFF. In nucleotides, the CDR3 is TGCGCCAGCAGCCAGAAGAGGCGGACTAGCGATTCGAACACCGGGGAGCTGTTTTTT.

This chain links TRBV5-6 with TRBJ2-7; 7 nucleotides match TRBD2. Germline V gene sequence: CDR1 SGHDT, CDR2 YYEEEE. V dropped 4 bases and J dropped 3; count of bases not matched to a gene: 7. The CDR3 sequence is 14 residues long. CDR3 protein: CASSQPGTNYEQYF. CDR3 nucleotide sequence: TGTGCCAGCAGCCAACCCGGGACTAACTACGAGCAGTACTTC. Full variable domain (missing parts from reference TRBV5-6 and TRBJ2-7): DAGVTQSPTHLIKTRGQQVTLRCSPKSGHDTVSWYQQALGQGPQFIFQYYEEEERQRGNFPDRFSGHQFPNYSSELNVNALLLGDSALYLCASSQPGTNYEQYFGPGTRLTVT.

The genes are TRBV20-1 and TRBJ1-1; weak D call: TRBD1 (6 bases). Germline values: CDR1 DFQATT, CDR2 SNEGSKA (reference sequence). The ends were cut back, 8 bases at V and 3 bases at J, with 16 bases in the middle. The CDR3 spans 13 residues. CDR3 sequence reads: CSPLGALDTEAFF. CDR3 in DNA: TGCAGTCCTCTGGGGGCGTTGGACACTGAAGCTTTCTTT.

This clonotype has a handful of counts. As DNA, the CDR3 is TGCGCCAGCAGCCAAGATAGTCAAGGGTCTGGAAACACCATATATTTT. Protein product: CASSQDSQGSGNTIYF. The V and J genes are TRBV4-3 and TRBJ1-3, with D hard to call. CDR1 is LGHNA, CDR2 YSLEER, per germline. The CDR3 runs 16 residues. Between the trimmed V and J ends, which lost 0 bases and 1 base, there was a span of 10 bases.

The chain uses TRBV6-5 and TRBJ2-1, with D possibly TRBD2 on 6 matching bases. Germline values: CDR1 MNHEY, CDR2 SVGAGI. The CDR3 spans 15 residues. The V end was cut by 2 bases, the J end by 7 bases, with 15 bases between. CDR3 protein: CASSYLRELGNEQFF. The CDR3 DNA reads TGTGCCAGCAGTTACCTTCGGGAGTTGGGGAATGAGCAGTTCTTC.

This clonotype is a singleton in its sample. The chain is built from TRBV19 and TRBJ2-6; D is unresolved. Trimming removed 6 bases from V and 1 base from J, with 7 bases in between. Germline V gene data show CDR1 as LNHDA and CDR2 as SQIVND (reference sequence). The length of the CDR3 is 14 residues. CDR3 loop: CASRHGSGANVLTF. CDR3 DNA sequence: TGTGCCAGTAGACACGGTTCTGGGGCCAACGTCCTGACTTTC.

This clonotype turned up a few times. The chain carries TRBV28 and TRBJ2-1; 7 bases match TRBD2. J gave up 15 bases and V 5 bases, and 16 bases lay outside the gene matches. This CDR3 region has 14 residues. Germline V CDR1 and CDR2: MDHEN, SYDVKM. DNA of the CDR3: TGTGCCAGCAGTCACGGCGGGAGAAGGAACGTCTTGTTCTTC. Protein product: CASSHGGRRNVLFF.

The gene calls are TRBV7-9 and TRBJ1-2, with D possibly TRBD1 on 5 matching bases. Germline CDR1 is SEHNR and CDR2 is FQNEAQ (reference sequence). This CDR3 contains 12 residues. With 0 bases removed from V and 6 bases from J, the gap between germline ends came to 5 bases. CDR3 loop: CASSLAGDGYTF. DNA of the CDR3: TGTGCCAGCAGCTTAGCAGGGGATGGCTACACCTTC.

This clonotype was counted only a few times. The V gene is TRBV20-1, the J gene TRBJ2-1; D gene unclear. V lost 2 bases and J lost 0, with 5 bases in between. Germline V lookup: CDR1 DFQATT, CDR2 SNEGSKA (reference sequence). CDR3 length: 13 amino acids. In nucleotides, the CDR3 is TGCAGTGCTAGAAGGAGCTCCTACAATGAGCAGTTCTTC. Translating it yields CSARRSSYNEQFF.

This clonotype was seen repeatedly, ten times or more. The chain is built from TRBV7-6 and TRBJ2-7; TRBD2 matches 7 bases. The CDR3 consists of 18 residues. Germline CDR1 is SGHVS and CDR2 is FNYEAQ. The V gene end was trimmed by 5 bases and the J gene end by 3 bases; junction bases not matched to a gene: 19. Written as DNA, the CDR3 is TGTGCCAGCAGCCTTAGATCTGTATTCACAGCGGGATACTACGAGCAGTACTTC. This gives the protein CASSLRSVFTAGYYEQYF.

This clonotype was seen a handful of times. The chain employs TRBV30 and TRBJ1-2; 7 nucleotides match TRBD1. The CDR3 sequence is 14 residues long. The germline gives CDR1 GTSNPN, CDR2 SVGIG (reference sequence). V shed 4 bases, J shed 3 bases, and the junction held 8 bases outside the gene matches. The CDR3 region has the DNA TGTGCCTGGAATCGGGGACAGAGGGACTATGGCTACACCTTC. This codes for CAWNRGQRDYGYTF.